This T cell receptor (beta chain) was profiled in a study of post-analysis software for immune sequencing data. Notes on the study in general: Patients showed TRBV5-6, TRBV5-1 and TRBV20-1 among roughly 5 TRBV segments more frequent than in controls. F measure showed strong co-clustering of same-batch samples.

The V end lost 3 bases, the J end lost 0 bases, and 12 bases lay between the germline ends. There are 16 residues in the CDR3. The germline V gene has CDR1 MNHEY and CDR2 SMNVEV (reference sequence). A word on this clonotype: Antigen specificity is unknown.

The TCR beta cDNA libraries contained unique molecular identifiers. One entry per CDR3 protein, called by TCRdb with MiXCR from the PCR reads. The table records about 460,000 distinct CDR3 sequences, around 40% of them present only once. This sequence was found in a girl aged 10 to 17 with multiple sclerosis. The V gene is TRBV27, the J gene TRBJ2-1; maybe TRBD2 (6 bases). Source material: blood. The DNA for the CDR3 is TGTGCCAGCAGTTTGGCGGGGACGGACTCCTACAATGAGCAGTTCTTC. Translating gives CASSLAGTDSYNEQFF.